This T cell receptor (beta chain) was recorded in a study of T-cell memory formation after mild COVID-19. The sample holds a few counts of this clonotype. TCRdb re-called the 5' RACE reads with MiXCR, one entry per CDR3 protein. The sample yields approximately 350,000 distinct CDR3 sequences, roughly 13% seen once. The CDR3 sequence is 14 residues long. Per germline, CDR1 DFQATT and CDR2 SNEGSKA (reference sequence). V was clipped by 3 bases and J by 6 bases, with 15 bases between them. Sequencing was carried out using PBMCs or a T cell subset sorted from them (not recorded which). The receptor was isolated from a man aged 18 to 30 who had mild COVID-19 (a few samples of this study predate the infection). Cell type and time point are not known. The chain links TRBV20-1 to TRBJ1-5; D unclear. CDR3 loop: CSARRNAWPQPQHF. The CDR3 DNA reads TGCAGTGCTAGGAGGAACGCATGGCCTCAGCCCCAGCATTTT.